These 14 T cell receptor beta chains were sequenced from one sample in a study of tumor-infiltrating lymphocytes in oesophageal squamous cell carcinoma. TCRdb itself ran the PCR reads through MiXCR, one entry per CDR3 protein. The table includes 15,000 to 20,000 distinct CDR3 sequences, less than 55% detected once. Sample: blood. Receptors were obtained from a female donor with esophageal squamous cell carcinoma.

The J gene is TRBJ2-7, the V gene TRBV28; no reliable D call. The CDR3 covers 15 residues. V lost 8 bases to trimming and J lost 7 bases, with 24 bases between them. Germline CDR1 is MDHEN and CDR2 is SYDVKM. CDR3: CASVGKGHTYNEQYF. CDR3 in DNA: TGTGCCAGCGTTGGTAAAGGGCACACCTACAATGAGCAGTACTTC.

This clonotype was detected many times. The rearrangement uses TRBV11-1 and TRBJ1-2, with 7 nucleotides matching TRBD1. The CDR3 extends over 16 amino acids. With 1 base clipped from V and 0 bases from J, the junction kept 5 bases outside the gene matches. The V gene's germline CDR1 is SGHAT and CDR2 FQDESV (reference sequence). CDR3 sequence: CASSLGRTGANYGYTF. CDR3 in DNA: TGTGCCAGCAGCTTAGGGCGGACAGGAGCTAACTATGGCTACACCTTC.

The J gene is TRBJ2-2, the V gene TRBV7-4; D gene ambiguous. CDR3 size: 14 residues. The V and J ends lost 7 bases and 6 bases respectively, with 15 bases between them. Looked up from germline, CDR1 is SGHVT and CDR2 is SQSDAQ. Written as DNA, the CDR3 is TGTGCCAGCACCCTCGGCCCGGGTCCCGGGGAGCTGTTTTTT. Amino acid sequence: CASTLGPGPGELFF.

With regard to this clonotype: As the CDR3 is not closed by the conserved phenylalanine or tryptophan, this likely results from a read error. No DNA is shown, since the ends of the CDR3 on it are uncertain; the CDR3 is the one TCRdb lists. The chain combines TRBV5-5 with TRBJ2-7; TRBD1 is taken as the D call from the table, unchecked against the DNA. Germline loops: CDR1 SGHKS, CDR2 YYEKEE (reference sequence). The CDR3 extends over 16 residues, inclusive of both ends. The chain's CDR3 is CASSLGQVNYGYTFGS.

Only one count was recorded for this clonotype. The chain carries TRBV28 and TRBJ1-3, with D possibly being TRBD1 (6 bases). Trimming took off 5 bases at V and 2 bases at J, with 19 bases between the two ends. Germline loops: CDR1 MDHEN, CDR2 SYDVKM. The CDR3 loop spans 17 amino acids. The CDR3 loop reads CASSAKRGVYPGNTIYF. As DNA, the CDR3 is TGTGCCAGCAGTGCCAAAAGGGGGGTTTACCCTGGAAACACCATATATTTT.

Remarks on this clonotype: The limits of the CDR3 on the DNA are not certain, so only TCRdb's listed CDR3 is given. CDR3 region: CATFRGEGAYVCFF. The J gene is TRBJ1-1, the V gene TRBV6-1; the table calls TRBD1, which could not be checked here. The CDR3 region is 14 residues in length, termini included. Germline CDR1 and CDR2: MNHNS and SASEGT.

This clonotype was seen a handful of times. CDR3 residues: CASQSGSGAFF. CDR3 sequence (DNA): TGTGCCAGCCAAAGTGGGTCTGGGGCTTTCTTT. The chain employs TRBV27 and TRBJ1-1, with no clear D. The CDR3 totals 11 residues. Germline V gives CDR1 MNHEY, CDR2 SMNVEV (reference sequence). V was trimmed by 8 bases and J by 11 bases, leaving 15 bases between them.

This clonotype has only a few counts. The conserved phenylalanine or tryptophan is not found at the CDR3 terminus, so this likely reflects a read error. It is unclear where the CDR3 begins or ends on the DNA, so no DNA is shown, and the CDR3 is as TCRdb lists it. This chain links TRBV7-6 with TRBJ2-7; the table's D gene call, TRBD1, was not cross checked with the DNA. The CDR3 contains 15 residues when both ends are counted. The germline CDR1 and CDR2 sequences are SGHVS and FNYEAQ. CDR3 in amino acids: CASSEQGSGGYTFGS.

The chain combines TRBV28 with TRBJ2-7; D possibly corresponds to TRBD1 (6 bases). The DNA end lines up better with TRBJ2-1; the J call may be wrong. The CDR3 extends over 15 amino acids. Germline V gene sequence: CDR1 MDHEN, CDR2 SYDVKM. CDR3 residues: CASSLNPGTSDEQFF. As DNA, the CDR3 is TGTGCCAGCAGTTTAAACCCGGGGACAAGTGATGAGCAGTTCTTC.

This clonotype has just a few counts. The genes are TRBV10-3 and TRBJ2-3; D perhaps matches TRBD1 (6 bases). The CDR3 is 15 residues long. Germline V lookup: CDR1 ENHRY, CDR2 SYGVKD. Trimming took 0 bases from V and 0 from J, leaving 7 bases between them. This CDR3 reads CAISESGASTDTQYF. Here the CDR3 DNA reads TGTGCCATCAGTGAGTCGGGGGCTAGCACAGATACGCAGTATTTT.

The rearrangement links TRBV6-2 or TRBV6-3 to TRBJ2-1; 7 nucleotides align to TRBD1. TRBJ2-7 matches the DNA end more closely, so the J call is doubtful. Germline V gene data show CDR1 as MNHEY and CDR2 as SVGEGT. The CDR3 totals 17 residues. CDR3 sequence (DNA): TGTGCCAGCAGCAACATCGTATTCAGGGGGAGCTCCTACGAGCAGTACTTC. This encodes CASSNIVFRGSSYEQYF.

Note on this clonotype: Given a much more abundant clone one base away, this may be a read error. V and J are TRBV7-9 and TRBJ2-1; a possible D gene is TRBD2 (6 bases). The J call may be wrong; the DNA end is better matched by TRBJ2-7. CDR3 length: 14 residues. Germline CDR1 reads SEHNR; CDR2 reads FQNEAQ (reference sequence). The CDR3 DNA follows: TGTGCCAGCAGCTTAGGGGGGACTTCCAATGAGCAGTACTTC. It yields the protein CASSLGGTSNEQYF.

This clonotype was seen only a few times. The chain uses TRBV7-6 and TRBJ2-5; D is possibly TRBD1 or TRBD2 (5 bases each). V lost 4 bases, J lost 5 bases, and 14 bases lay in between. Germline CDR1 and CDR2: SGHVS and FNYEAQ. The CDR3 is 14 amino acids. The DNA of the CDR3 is TGTGCCAGCAGCTCGCGGCCAGGGACGGAGACCCAGTACTTC. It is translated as CASSSRPGTETQYF.

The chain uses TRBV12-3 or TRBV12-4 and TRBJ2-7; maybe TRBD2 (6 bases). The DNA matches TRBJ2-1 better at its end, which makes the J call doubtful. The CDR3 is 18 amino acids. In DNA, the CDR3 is TGTGCCAGCAGTTTGATGACCTTAGCGGCTGGGGTCGACAATGAGCAGTTCTTC. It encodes CASSLMTLAAGVDNEQFF.